A selection of T cell receptor beta chains follows, all from one sample in a study of human T cells and chemical hapten exposure. TCRdb itself ran the 5' RACE reads through MiXCR, one entry per CDR3 protein. This sample has 75,000 or so distinct CDR3 sequences, with around 15% found just once. Every receptor here comes from a female donor in good health. Each CDR3 is given with its conserved first and last residue. Fields, in order: J gene, D gene, V gene, clone size, CDR3 DNA, CDR3 protein. D genes are given only for firm matches. Clone size is stated in some rows and not others, as once, few, many or a class when expanded.

TRBJ2-7,.,TRBV5-5,.,TGTGCCAGCAGCTTGGCCGGGCGGGACTCCTACGAGCAGTACTTC,CASSLAGRDSYEQYF
TRBJ1-1,.,TRBV29-1,few,TGCAGCGTTGACCCCAGGGAGGTGAACACTGAAGCTTTCTTT,CSVDPREVNTEAFF
TRBJ2-7,.,TRBV29-1,.,TGCAGCGTTGAAGATCGTGGGCCAGGGGTCGGCTACGAGCAGTACTTC,CSVEDRGPGVGYEQYF
TRBJ2-7,.,TRBV20-1,few,TGCAGTGCTACGCAAAGCTCCTACGAGCAGTACTTC,CSATQSSYEQYF
TRBJ1-1,.,TRBV10-2,.,TGCGCCAGCAGTGCCCGAACCGGGACACTTACTGAAGCTTTCTTT,CASSARTGTLTEAFF
TRBJ2-7,.,TRBV5-1,.,TGCGCCAGCAGCTTGGGACGGAACTACGAGCAGTACTTC,CASSLGRNYEQYF
TRBJ2-3,.,TRBV14,many,TGTGCCAGCAGCCAAGAAAGACGGGGGGCAGGTACGCAGTATTTT,CASSQERRGAGTQYF
TRBJ2-3,.,TRBV2,.,TGTGCCGGGAGCGGTAGCACAGATACGCAGTATTTT,CAGSGSTDTQYF
TRBJ2-3,.,TRBV11-2,few,TGTGCCAGCAGCTCTCTGATCCTGGACACAGATACGCAGTATTTT,CASSSLILDTDTQYF
TRBJ2-2,TRBD2,TRBV12-3/TRBV12-4,.,TGTGCCAGCGGAGAATGGGCGGGGGGTCACGGGGAGCTGTTTTTT,CASGEWAGGHGELFF
TRBJ2-1,.,TRBV5-6,.,TGTGCCAGCAGCTTGGGAGGGCAGGGTTCCTACAATGAGCAGTTCTTC,CASSLGGQGSYNEQFF
TRBJ1-2,.,TRBV20-1,.,TGCAGTGCTAGAGATCCGGCAGGGGACTATGGCTACACCTTC,CSARDPAGDYGYTF
TRBJ2-7,.,TRBV9,few,TGTGCCAGCAGCGTAGGGCCGGGCTCCTACGAGCAGTACTTC,CASSVGPGSYEQYF
TRBJ2-7,TRBD1,TRBV7-2,.,TGTGCCAGCGGCCGACCCGTCCGGGGGGACAGGGCCTACGAGCAGTACTTC,CASGRPVRGDRAYEQYF
TRBJ2-5,TRBD2,TRBV10-3,few,TGTGCCACTTCCGCGGGGGGCCAAGAGACCCAGTACTTC,CATSAGGQETQYF
TRBJ2-1,.,TRBV6-2/TRBV6-3,.,TGTGCCAGCAGACAAGGGGGTCCAGGGCAGTTCTTC,CASRQGGPGQFF
TRBJ2-3,TRBD2,TRBV6-5,few,TGTGCCAGCAGGTCTCTTTCGGGACTAGCGGGAGGGCCTAATACGCAGTATTTT,CASRSLSGLAGGPNTQYF
TRBJ1-2,.,TRBV11-1,.,TGTGCCAGCAGCTGTCCCCCCCCGCTAAATGCAGGGAACGCAATTGTTGGCTACACCTTC,CASSCPPPLNAGNAIVGYTF
TRBJ1-2,.,TRBV29-1,few,TGCAGCGTTCTTTCTCCGGGACGGGAATATGGCTACACCTTC,CSVLSPGREYGYTF
TRBJ1-1,.,TRBV14,few,TGTGCCAGCAGCCAAGAGAGTGGGAGGGACCCTGAAGCTTTCTTT,CASSQESGRDPEAFF
TRBJ1-2,.,TRBV10-3,few,TGTGCCATCAGGGAGGGGGTGACCCTCTCTACGGCCTATGGCTACACCTTC,CAIREGVTLSTAYGYTF
TRBJ2-6,.,TRBV7-8,few,TGTGCCAGCAGCTTTTTCGTCGGTCGGCAGGTGGTGTCCGGGGCCAACGTCCTGACTTTC,CASSFFVGRQVVSGANVLTF
TRBJ2-5,TRBD2,TRBV5-1,many,TGCGCCAGCAGCTCTACCGGGGGGAGTTTAGAGACCCAGTACTTC,CASSSTGGSLETQYF
TRBJ1-2,.,TRBV9,few,TGTGCCAGCAGCGGACGCCTGGACAGAGAGCTATATGGCTACACCTTC,CASSGRLDRELYGYTF
TRBJ2-3,TRBD1,TRBV5-1,many,TGCGCCAGCAGCTCCGGGACAGGGGTGGGAGATACGCAGTATTTT,CASSSGTGVGDTQYF
TRBJ2-7,.,TRBV20-1,few,TGCAGTGCTAGGCGGCCGACCCCAGCCTACGAGCAGTACTTC,CSARRPTPAYEQYF
TRBJ1-1,.,TRBV7-2,few,TGTGCCAGCAGCTTATACATCGCAGGCACTGAAGCTTTCTTT,CASSLYIAGTEAFF
TRBJ2-2,.,TRBV29-1,.,TGCAGCGTTCGTGTCGGGGAGCTGTTTTTT,CSVRVGELFF
TRBJ2-7,.,TRBV7-2,few,TGTGCCAGCAGCTTAGTGTTATACGAGCAGTACTTC,CASSLVLYEQYF
TRBJ2-6,.,TRBV7-2,.,TGTGCCAGCAGCCAAGACGGGGGCCGTGGGGCCAACGTCCTGACTTTC,CASSQDGGRGANVLTF
TRBJ2-1,.,TRBV4-1,.,TGCGCCAGCAGCCAAGGGAACTGGAATGAGCAGTTCTTC,CASSQGNWNEQFF
TRBJ1-1,.,TRBV27,few,TGTGCCAGCAGTTTATCGGGGGGCACTGAAGCTTTCTTT,CASSLSGGTEAFF
TRBJ1-4,TRBD1,TRBV7-9,few,TGTGCCAGCAGCTCCCGTATACCTGACAGGGCCAAGACATCTGCAACTAATGAAAAACTGTTTTTT,CASSSRIPDRAKTSATNEKLFF
TRBJ1-2,TRBD1,TRBV4-3,few,TGCGCCAGCAGCCAAGATCAAAGGACAGGGAAGGAAGGAAGGAGCTATGGCTACACCTTC,CASSQDQRTGKEGRSYGYTF
TRBJ2-3,.,TRBV20-1,.,TGCAGTGCCAGGGGGGGGGCCAGCACAGATACGCAGTATTTT,CSARGGASTDTQYF
TRBJ2-3,TRBD1,TRBV23-1,few,TGCGCCAGCAGTCAGCCCGAAGACAGGGTATGGACAGATACGCAGTATTTT,CASSQPEDRVWTDTQYF
TRBJ2-1,.,TRBV7-9,few,TGTGCCAGCAGCTCTGTGTATGAGCAGTTCTTC,CASSSVYEQFF